In its sample, the clone carrying this TCR beta chain was seen a few times. Its antigen is unknown. Each CDR3 protein is one row after TCRdb ran MiXCR on the reads. In the table there are 450,000 to 600,000 distinct CDR3 sequences, about 33% of which are singletons. The data belong to a study of T cell repertoires in cytomegalovirus infection. General study points: Cumulative public TCR beta family frequency identified carriers of CMV plus the relevant HLA.

Losses at the gene ends were 7 bases for V and 6 bases for J; bases not matched to a gene: 6. This CDR3 is built from 15 residues. CDR1 MNHNY and CDR2 SVGAGI come from the germline V gene (reference sequence). The rearrangement links TRBV6-6 to TRBJ2-1; 13 bases match TRBD2. This sequence was found in a human donor in good health (CMV status not recorded). Some clones in this sample may be carry-over from other donors' samples. The starting material was cultured PBMCs, obtained from culture after CMV antigen stimulation. The CDR3 DNA reads TGTGCCAGCAAACGGACTAGCGGGGGACCCAATGAGCAGTTCTTC. It is translated as CASKRTSGGPNEQFF.